What follows are 31 T cell receptor beta chains derived from one specimen sequenced in a study of response to subunit inactivated influenza vaccine. TCRdb called the RT-PCR reads again in MiXCR, with one record for every CDR3 protein. The sample includes hundreds of thousands of distinct CDR3 sequences, 20% to 25% of them seen just once. The sequenced sample was PBMCs from blood, obtained approximately 20 months after vaccination. The origin of the receptors is a man in his fifties or sixties who received an inactivated influenza vaccine.

The chain couples TRBV20-1 to TRBJ1-1; no definite D call. V lost 2 bases to trimming and J lost 0 bases, with 7 bases between them. The germline gives CDR1 DFQATT, CDR2 SNEGSKA (reference sequence). CDR3 length equals 13 residues. The CDR3 here is CSARPNMNTEAFF. The CDR3 bases are TGCAGTGCTAGACCAAACATGAACACTGAAGCTTTCTTT.

In this sample, this clonotype turned up many times. The chain uses TRBV7-2 and TRBJ1-1; D not resolved. With 1 base removed from V and 8 bases from J, the gap between germline ends came to 20 bases. The CDR3 is 16 amino acids. Germline CDR1 and CDR2: SGHTA and FQGNSA. The CDR3 here is CASSLGFSLQDWEAFF. The CDR3 DNA sequence: TGTGCCAGCAGCTTAGGTTTCAGTCTTCAGGACTGGGAAGCTTTCTTT.

The V call is TRBV5-4, the J call TRBJ2-1; TRBD2 agrees at 8 bases. V was pared by 4 bases and J by 3 bases, with 6 bases of the junction left unmatched. The CDR3 has 15 amino acids. In germline, CDR1 is SGHNT, CDR2 YYREEE (reference sequence). The CDR3 sequence is CASSHGGAGYNEQFF. In DNA form, the CDR3 reads TGTGCCAGCAGCCACGGGGGGGCAGGCTACAATGAGCAGTTCTTC. The full variable domain, with the rest looked up from reference TRBV5-4 and TRBJ2-1, is ETGVTQSPTHLIKTRGQQVTLRCSSQSGHNTVSWYQQALGQGPQFIFQYYREEENGRGNFPPRFSGLQFPNYSSELNVNALELDDSALYLCASSHGGAGYNEQFFGPGTRLTVL.

CDR3: CSAKEGARSEAFF. The DNA of the CDR3 is TGCAGTGCTAAAGAGGGGGCGCGTAGTGAAGCTTTCTTT. The chain employs TRBV20-1 and TRBJ1-1; 7 bases match TRBD1. The CDR3 runs to 13 residues. V gave up 4 bases and J gave up 7 bases; unmatched junction bases: 9. Looked up from germline, CDR1 is DFQATT and CDR2 is SNEGSKA (reference sequence).

This clonotype turned up a few times. The chain joins TRBV12-3 or TRBV12-4 to TRBJ2-5, with TRBD2 identical over 10 bases. CDR3 length equals 17 residues. The trim removed 5 bases at V and 0 bases at J, leaving 9 bases unmatched. Here the CDR3 DNA reads TGTGCCAGCAGTGCCCGAACTAGCGGGGACAACCAAGAGACCCAGTACTTC. Protein product: CASSARTSGDNQETQYF.

The chain carries TRBV5-1 and TRBJ2-7, with 7 positions matching TRBD2. The CDR3 is 15 amino acids. Per the germline V gene, CDR1 is SGHRS and CDR2 is YFSETQ. The V and J ends lost 6 bases and 1 base, in that order; junction bases with no gene match: 10. As DNA, the CDR3 is TGCGCCAGCACGCCCTGGGGCGGGGGTTCCTACGAGCAGTACTTC. Protein: CASTPWGGGSYEQYF.

The chain recombines TRBV29-1 with TRBJ2-5, with unresolved D. The CDR3 totals 14 residues. V lost 0 bases and J lost 5, with 13 bases in between. The V gene's germline CDR1 is SQVTM and CDR2 ANQGSEA. The CDR3 DNA follows: TGCAGCGTTGAAGATCTACCCTTTGGGGAGACCCAGTACTTC. This encodes CSVEDLPFGETQYF.

The chain joins TRBV5-5 to TRBJ1-1; D gene unclear. CDR1 is SGHKS and CDR2 is YYEKEE in the germline V gene (reference sequence). With 0 bases removed from V and 10 bases from J, the gap between germline ends came to 19 bases. This CDR3 contains 15 residues. CDR3 protein: CASSLGPGLPGGAFF. The CDR3 nucleotides read TGTGCCAGCAGCTTGGGGCCAGGCCTTCCCGGTGGAGCTTTCTTT. Drawing the rest from reference TRBV5-5 and TRBJ1-1, the complete variable domain is DAGVTQSPTHLIKTRGQQVTLRCSPISGHKSVSWYQQVLGQGPQFIFQYYEKEERGRGNFPDRFSARQFPNYSSELNVNALLLGDSALYLCASSLGPGLPGGAFFGQGTRLTVV.

This clonotype was counted many times. The V gene is TRBV12-3 or TRBV12-4, the J gene TRBJ1-2; possible D gene TRBD1, 5 bases. This CDR3 contains 14 residues. Trimming left V 5 bases short and J 8 bases short, with 18 bases between. This CDR3 reads CASSPYGGERGYTF. For the CDR3, the DNA is TGTGCCAGCAGTCCCTACGGGGGAGAGAGAGGCTACACCTTC.

The chain employs TRBV5-1 and TRBJ2-5; D call uncertain. Germline V gene data show CDR1 as SGHRS and CDR2 as YFSETQ. The length of the CDR3 is 12 residues. Trimming stripped 1 base from V and 5 bases from J, with 6 bases between. CDR3 coding DNA: TGCGCCAGCAGCTTGCAATCGGAGACCCAGTACTTC. It specifies CASSLQSETQYF.

The CDR3 DNA follows: TGTGCCTCTACACCGGGAGTACTAGCAGTAGATACGCAGTATTTT. The encoded protein is CASTPGVLAVDTQYF. The V call is TRBV12-3 or TRBV12-4, the J call TRBJ2-3; tentatively, D is TRBD2 (6 bases). Trimming took off 11 bases at V and 5 bases at J, with 23 bases between the two ends. The CDR3 has 15 amino acids.

V and J are TRBV7-9 and TRBJ2-7; D gene ambiguous. CDR1 and CDR2 (germline): SEHNR, FQNEAQ (reference sequence). The germline V and J ends were trimmed by 3 bases and 5 bases, with 5 bases remaining between them. CDR3 length: 11 residues. The CDR3 protein is CASSFDHEQYF. The CDR3 nucleotides read TGTGCCAGCAGCTTTGACCACGAGCAGTACTTC.

The chain joins TRBV12-3 or TRBV12-4 to TRBJ1-5, with 8 bases fitting TRBD1. The CDR3 length is 17 residues. With 0 bases clipped from V and 7 bases from J, the junction kept 11 bases outside the gene matches. The CDR3 sequence: CASSLAYRQGINQPQHF. The CDR3 region has the DNA TGTGCCAGCAGTTTAGCGTACCGACAGGGGATCAACCAGCCCCAGCATTTT.

J is TRBJ1-2 and V is TRBV20-1; D uncertain. Between the trimmed V and J ends, which lost 3 bases and 3 bases, there was a span of 17 bases. The CDR3 is made up of 15 amino acids. Germline V gene sequence: CDR1 DFQATT, CDR2 SNEGSKA (reference sequence). As DNA, the CDR3 is TGCAGTGCTAGCGCTCCCGCCACGGATTACTATGGCTACACCTTC. The encoded protein is CSASAPATDYYGYTF.

The chain joins TRBV28 to TRBJ2-7; the match to TRBD1 covers 9 bases. This CDR3 is 16 amino acids long. The V and J ends lost 1 base and 3 bases, in that order; junction bases with no gene match: 7. Germline V gene data show CDR1 as MDHEN and CDR2 as SYDVKM. The CDR3 DNA is TGTGCCAGCAGTTTATCCCGGACAGGGGAGGACTACGAGCAGTACTTC. Translation gives CASSLSRTGEDYEQYF.

J is TRBJ2-1 and V is TRBV4-2; 8 bases map to TRBD2. V shed 1 base, J shed 2 bases, and the junction held 4 bases outside the gene matches. The CDR3 has 16 residues. Germline V lookup: CDR1 LGHNA, CDR2 YNFKEQ. CDR3 sequence (DNA): TGTGCCAGCAGCCAAGGCGCGGGGGGAACCTACAATGAGCAGTTCTTC. Amino acid sequence: CASSQGAGGTYNEQFF.

This clonotype showed up many times. The rearrangement links TRBV7-8 to TRBJ1-5; D possibly corresponds to TRBD1 (5 bases). The CDR3 extends over 17 amino acids. The germline V gene encodes CDR1 SGHVS and CDR2 FQNEAQ. Trimming cost V 0 bases and J 6 bases, with 18 bases left between them. The CDR3 loop is CASSLALRQNVGQPQHF. Here the CDR3 DNA reads TGTGCCAGCAGCTTAGCGTTGAGACAGAACGTCGGTCAGCCCCAGCATTTT.

This clonotype was counted a few times. The chain recombines TRBV29-1 with TRBJ1-2; D not resolved. V lost 4 bases to trimming and J lost 2 bases, with 5 bases between them. From germline, CDR1 is SQVTM and CDR2 ANQGSEA. The length of the CDR3 is 11 residues. CDR3 in DNA: TGCAGCGTTGGTCAGAACTATGGCTACACCTTC. It yields the protein CSVGQNYGYTF.

The genes are TRBV30 and TRBJ2-1; D not certain. The CDR3 has 11 residues. In germline, CDR1 is GTSNPN, CDR2 SVGIG (reference sequence). Trimming removed 2 bases at V and 11 bases at J, with 10 bases between. The CDR3 nucleotides read TGTGCCTGGAGTCTGAGGCAGAAGCAGTTCTTC. Translating it yields CAWSLRQKQFF.

The chain employs TRBV20-1 and TRBJ2-2; 13 nucleotides line up with TRBD2. Germline V gene data show CDR1 as DFQATT and CDR2 as SNEGSKA (reference sequence). The length of the CDR3 is 15 residues. J lost 5 bases, V lost 3 bases, and 3 bases had no gene match. The CDR3 sequence is CSARGGLAGTGELFF. CDR3 nucleotides: TGCAGTGCTAGGGGGGGACTAGCGGGGACCGGGGAGCTGTTTTTT.

The chain has TRBV20-1 and TRBJ1-2; D unresolved. Germline assignment: CDR1 DFQATT and CDR2 SNEGSKA (reference sequence). This CDR3 spans 15 amino acids. V was cut by 3 bases and J by 0 bases, with 14 bases left in between. CDR3 amino acids: CSARDVVEPNYGYTF. The CDR3 DNA is TGCAGTGCTAGGGACGTAGTTGAGCCTAACTATGGCTACACCTTC.

This clonotype was seen only a few times. This sequence joins TRBV12-3 or TRBV12-4 and TRBJ2-5, with D unclear. The CDR3 is 12 amino acids. Trimming removed 2 bases from V and 5 bases from J, with 6 bases in between. As DNA, the CDR3 is TGTGCCAGCAGTTTACCTGAGGAGACCCAGTACTTC. Translating gives CASSLPEETQYF.

The J gene is TRBJ2-3, the V gene TRBV27; tentatively, D is TRBD2 (6 bases). V was cut by 6 bases and J by 4 bases, with 17 bases left in between. CDR3 length: 15 amino acids. The germline V gene has CDR1 MNHEY and CDR2 SMNVEV (reference sequence). Here the CDR3 reads CASRSSGGISDTQYF. For the CDR3, the DNA is TGTGCCAGCAGATCAAGTGGGGGGATCTCAGATACGCAGTATTTT.

This clonotype was recorded a few times. The V and J genes are TRBV3-1 and TRBJ1-2; 7 bases match TRBD1. Trimming at V came to 4 bases and at J to 0 bases, leaving 5 bases not matched to a gene. The CDR3 is made up of 15 amino acids. The V gene's germline CDR1 is LGHDT and CDR2 YNNKEL (reference sequence). The CDR3 sequence: CASSRGTVANYGYTF. The CDR3 coding sequence is TGTGCCAGCAGCCGAGGGACAGTAGCTAACTATGGCTACACCTTC.

This clonotype was observed at least ten times. V and J are TRBV19 and TRBJ1-3, with a weak D call TRBD1 (5 bases). CDR1 is LNHDA and CDR2 is SQIVND in the germline V gene (reference sequence). The CDR3 spans 16 residues. V was shortened by 5 bases and J by 3 bases, with 17 bases between the two germline ends. CDR3 sequence: CASSSSTGLVGNTIYF. The CDR3 DNA reads as TGTGCCAGTAGTTCCTCGACGGGGCTCGTTGGAAACACCATATATTTT.

J is TRBJ1-2 and V is TRBV19, with D possibly TRBD1 on 5 matching bases. Germline V CDR1 and CDR2: LNHDA, SQIVND (reference sequence). The CDR3 covers 16 residues. V shed 7 bases and J shed 4 bases, with 22 bases lying between them. CDR3 coding DNA: TGTGCCAGTAATGGGGAGCGGACAAGACCCCCCTATGGCTACACCTTC. It specifies CASNGERTRPPYGYTF.

The chain carries TRBV4-3 and TRBJ2-1; 8 bases align to TRBD1. V lost 5 bases, J lost 3 bases, and 12 bases stayed unmatched. This CDR3 has 17 residues. CDR1 is LGHNA, CDR2 YSLEER, per germline. CDR3 sequence: CASSSSPGGELYNEQFF. CDR3 nucleotides: TGCGCCAGCAGCTCAAGTCCAGGGGGCGAACTCTACAATGAGCAGTTCTTC.

This clonotype occurred a few times. V and J are TRBV18 and TRBJ1-5; D is uncertain. CDR1 is KGHSH and CDR2 is LQKENI in the germline V gene. The CDR3 extends over 14 amino acids. V was trimmed by 3 bases and J by 7 bases, leaving 13 bases between them. This CDR3 is CASSPGSGNQPQHF. The CDR3, as DNA: TGTGCCAGCTCACCGGGTTCGGGTAACCAGCCCCAGCATTTT.

This clonotype has a count of ten or more. The chain employs TRBV5-1 and TRBJ1-5; D gene uncertain. Trimming pared 2 bases from V and 2 bases from J, leaving 5 bases between. The CDR3 consists of 13 residues. The V gene's germline CDR1 is SGHRS and CDR2 YFSETQ. Here the CDR3 DNA reads TGCGCCAGCAGCTTATCGGGCAATCAGCCCCAGCATTTT. This sequence encodes CASSLSGNQPQHF.

This clonotype occurred a few times. V gene TRBV20-1 combines with J gene TRBJ1-4; D not resolved. Germline CDR1 DFQATT, CDR2 SNEGSKA (reference sequence). The V gene lost 1 base and the J gene lost 1 base, with 7 bases spanning the gap. The CDR3 extends over 14 amino acids. The CDR3 is CSARVTLTNEKLFF. For the CDR3, the DNA is TGCAGTGCTAGAGTAACTCTAACTAATGAAAAACTGTTTTTT.

J is TRBJ2-1 and V is TRBV5-4; D unclear. V dropped 6 bases and J dropped 6 bases, with 7 bases sitting between them. The germline V gene encodes CDR1 SGHNT and CDR2 YYREEE (reference sequence). CDR3 length equals 11 residues. The CDR3, as DNA: TGTGCCAGCACCGGAATCAATGAGCAGTTCTTC. Translation: CASTGINEQFF.